A selection of T cell receptor beta chains follows, all from one sample in a study of blood T cell repertoires in COVID-19. Profiling relied on immunoSEQ multiplex PCR, and the TCRdb table lists in-frame clones only, not all of them. The table has a few hundred thousand clones, 89% seen once. Source material: peripheral blood. These receptors came from a woman aged 40 to 50 who had recovered from COVID-19. The CDR3 runs from the conserved cysteine through the conserved F or W. The D gene is left open where the match is weak. Size is stated for part of the rows, as once, few or many counts, or as a class when the clone is expanded.

len	abundance	d_gene	j_gene	v_gene	CDR3aa	CDR3nt
16	NA	TRBD2	TRBJ2-7	TRBV5-5	CASSPTPGTNSYEQYF	TGTGCCAGCAGCCCCACCCCCGGGACTAATAGCTACGAGCAGTACTTC
14	once	TRBD2	TRBJ2-5	TRBV3-1/TRBV3-2	CASGTSGREETQYF	TGTGCCAGCGGTACTAGCGGGAGGGAGGAGACCCAGTACTTC
15	NA	TRBD1	TRBJ1-1	TRBV6-5	CASRDVGTANTEAFF	TGTGCCAGCAGGGATGTGGGGACAGCCAACACTGAAGCTTTCTTT
16	NA	NA	TRBJ2-2	TRBV9	CASSGRQVANTGELFF	TGTGCCAGCAGCGGCCGACAGGTTGCGAACACCGGGGAGCTGTTTTTT
15	NA	TRBD2	TRBJ2-1	TRBV5-1	CASSLQGAGDNEQFF	TGCGCCAGCAGCCTCCAAGGGGCGGGAGACAATGAGCAGTTCTTC
17	NA	NA	TRBJ2-1	TRBV6-2/TRBV6-3	CASSSTAYGGTYNEQFF	TGTGCCAGCAGCTCCACCGCGTATGGGGGGACTTACAATGAGCAGTTCTTC
13	NA	NA	TRBJ1-5	TRBV7-9	CASSLGLNQPQHF	TGTGCCAGCAGCTTAGGACTAAATCAGCCCCAGCATTTT
15	NA	TRBD2	TRBJ2-5	TRBV3-1/TRBV3-2	CASGKLAGDVETQYF	TGTGCCAGTGGGAAACTAGCGGGAGATGTGGAGACCCAGTACTTC
16	NA	TRBD1	TRBJ1-2	TRBV19	CASSPDREGANYGYTF	TGTGCCAGTAGTCCGGACAGGGAGGGGGCTAACTATGGCTACACCTTC
14	NA	TRBD2	TRBJ2-1	TRBV24-1	CATSEPTSAYEQFF	TGTGCCACCAGTGAGCCGACTAGCGCGTATGAGCAGTTCTTC
14	NA	NA	TRBJ1-2	TRBV4-1	CASSQAPGGDGYTF	TGCGCCAGCAGCCAAGCGCCCGGGGGTGATGGCTACACCTTC
13	NA	NA	TRBJ2-7	TRBV12-3/TRBV12-4	CASSFASSYEQYF	TGTGCCAGCAGTTTCGCGTCGTCCTACGAGCAGTACTTC
15	many	NA	TRBJ2-7	TRBV3-1/TRBV3-2	CASSQDAAVPYEQYF	TGTGCCAGCAGCCAAGATGCGGCTGTCCCCTACGAGCAGTACTTC
15	NA	NA	TRBJ2-1	TRBV7-9	CASRASGVSYNEQFF	TGTGCCAGCAGAGCATCGGGAGTATCCTACAATGAGCAGTTCTTC
15	once	TRBD1	TRBJ2-3	TRBV10-3	CAIKADRGLADTQYF	TGTGCCATCAAAGCTGACAGGGGGCTCGCAGATACGCAGTATTTT
14	NA	NA	TRBJ2-7	TRBV25-1	CANTGTSSSYEQYF	TGTGCCAACACAGGGACCTCCAGCTCCTACGAGCAGTACTTC
15	NA	TRBD2	TRBJ2-1	TRBV7-2	CASSPGAGGKNEQFF	TGTGCCAGCAGCCCAGGAGCGGGAGGAAAGAATGAGCAGTTCTTC
13	NA	NA	TRBJ2-1	TRBV24-1	CATSDLQGDEQFF	TGTGCCACCAGTGATTTGCAGGGCGATGAGCAGTTCTTC
15	NA	TRBD1	TRBJ2-5	TRBV5-5	CASSTTGTGWETQYF	TGTGCCAGCAGCACGACCGGGACAGGGTGGGAGACCCAGTACTTC
15	NA	NA	TRBJ1-3	TRBV28	CASSLVRSSGNTIYF	TGTGCCAGCAGTTTGGTCCGGTCCTCTGGAAACACCATATATTTT
13	NA	NA	TRBJ1-2	TRBV28	CASSFPSNYGYTF	TGTGCCAGCAGTTTCCCCTCTAACTATGGCTACACCTTC
14	NA	TRBD1	TRBJ1-2	TRBV18	CASSRTGDNYGYTF	TGTGCCAGCTCGCGGACAGGGGACAACTATGGCTACACCTTC
13	NA	NA	TRBJ1-2	TRBV27	CASSLWESGGYTF	TGTGCCAGCAGTTTATGGGAGTCGGGTGGCTACACCTTC
12	NA	TRBD2	TRBJ2-1	TRBV27	CASSLRREEQFF	TGTGCCAGCAGTTTGAGGCGGGAGGAGCAGTTCTTC
20	NA	TRBD1	TRBJ1-6	TRBV28	CASSLFRDSPPRSYNSPLHF	TGTGCCAGCAGTTTATTTCGGGACAGCCCCCCGCGTTCCTATAATTCACCCCTCCACTTT
13	NA	NA	TRBJ2-1	TRBV12-3/TRBV12-4	CASSPTVANEQFF	TGTGCCAGCAGCCCCACAGTTGCCAATGAGCAGTTCTTC
14	NA	TRBD1	TRBJ2-7	TRBV10-3	CAISDGQGRYEQYF	TGTGCCATCAGTGACGGACAGGGTCGCTACGAGCAGTACTTC
19	NA	TRBD2	TRBJ2-7	TRBV27	CASSSLSGEPPATFAEQYF	TGTGCCAGCAGTTCCCTTAGCGGGGAACCGCCGGCAACCTTCGCCGAGCAGTACTTC
15	NA	NA	TRBJ1-4	TRBV3-1/TRBV3-2	CASSQGGGTNEKLFF	TGTGCCAGCAGCCAAGGAGGGGGAACTAATGAAAAACTGTTTTTT
18	NA	TRBD2	TRBJ2-6	TRBV19	CASSSPGLAPWGANVLTF	TGTGCCAGTAGTTCCCCGGGACTAGCCCCCTGGGGGGCCAACGTCCTGACTTTC
17	NA	TRBD2	TRBJ2-3	TRBV11-3	CASSLPKAGAGTDTQYF	TGTGCCAGCAGCTTACCTAAAGCGGGAGCGGGCACAGATACGCAGTATTTT
14	NA	NA	TRBJ1-5	TRBV28	CASRHDSTSQPQHF	TGTGCCAGCAGACACGACAGCACGTCTCAGCCCCAGCATTTT
15	NA	TRBD1	TRBJ1-3	TRBV24-1	CATSDSGQIGNTIYF	TGTGCCACCAGTGATTCGGGACAGATTGGAAACACCATATATTTT
14	NA	NA	TRBJ2-7	TRBV2	CASRGDGRKAEQYF	TGTGCCAGCCGCGGCGATGGGAGGAAAGCCGAGCAGTACTTC
16	NA	TRBD2	TRBJ2-1	TRBV28	CASSGTSGSPYNEQFF	TGTGCCAGCAGCGGGACTAGCGGGAGTCCCTACAATGAGCAGTTCTTC
18	NA	TRBD2	TRBJ2-5	TRBV10-2	CASSDLGEREGPLETQYF	TGCGCCAGCAGTGACCTGGGGGAGCGGGAGGGCCCTCTGGAGACCCAGTACTTC
14	NA	TRBD2	TRBJ2-1	TRBV4-1	CASSQDGLAGEQFF	TGCGCCAGCAGCCAAGACGGACTAGCGGGGGAGCAGTTCTTC
17	NA	TRBD2	TRBJ2-1	TRBV29-1	CSVEGLAGEGAYNEQFF	TGCAGCGTTGAGGGACTAGCGGGAGAAGGGGCTTACAATGAGCAGTTCTTC
15	NA	TRBD1	TRBJ1-1	TRBV9	CASSAWTGIGTEAFF	TGTGCCAGCAGCGCCTGGACAGGGATTGGTACTGAAGCTTTCTTT
14	once	TRBD1	TRBJ1-4	TRBV6-6	CASSRTGDNEKLFF	TGTGCCAGCAGCCGGACAGGGGATAATGAAAAACTGTTTTTT
15	NA	TRBD2	TRBJ2-1	TRBV5-4	CASSLALAGGPAQFF	TGTGCCAGCAGCTTGGCCCTAGCGGGAGGCCCCGCTCAGTTCTTC
12	NA	NA	TRBJ1-3	TRBV7-9	CASSLEQDTIYF	TGTGCCAGCAGCTTAGAACAAGACACCATATATTTT